This T cell receptor beta chain was recorded in a study of shared clonotypes between healthy human individuals. This CDR3 is 15 amino acids long. Trimming cost V 4 bases and J 0 bases; bases outside gene matches: 6. Germline V gene sequence: CDR1 SGHTA, CDR2 FQGNSA. Method: immunoSEQ multiplex PCR; TCRdb's copy keeps in-frame clones and lacks some. The sample carries 2 million to 3 million clones, roughly 92% recorded once. The rearrangement uses TRBV7-2 and TRBJ2-7; the match to TRBD2 covers 7 bases. The sample was naive CD4+ T cells sorted from blood. Subset of the sample: CD45RA+ positively selected. The clonotype comes from a young man in good health. The CDR3 here is CASSSRQRDSYEQYF. In DNA form, the CDR3 reads TGTGCCAGCAGCTCCCGACAGCGGGACTCCTACGAGCAGTACTTC.